This T cell receptor beta chain appears in the sequencing data of a study of CD8+ T cells in alopecia areata. About the research overall: Oral tofacitinib (5 to 10 mg twice daily) was administered to treated patients.

Reverse transcribed after extraction, RNA yielded cDNA as the sequencing template. Produced via immunoSEQ multiplex PCR; TCRdb's table is partial and in-frame only. The sample contains about 180,000 clones, about 47% of which appear only once. This clone was recorded a few times. The CDR3 totals 14 residues. V was trimmed by 2 bases and J by 0 bases, leaving 7 bases between them. The V gene's germline CDR1 is MNHEY and CDR2 SVGAGI. Treatment specified: oral pan-JAK inhibitor, 5-10 mg twice daily. The receptor comes from a human donor with alopecia areata. The sequenced sample was CD8+ T cells sorted from blood, obtained at week 52, from a patient treated with tofacitinib. The chain carries TRBV6-5 and TRBJ1-1; D unclear. The CDR3 is CASSYEGVNTEAFF. CDR3 sequence (DNA): TGTGCCAGCAGTTACGAGGGAGTGAACACTGAAGCTTTCTTT.